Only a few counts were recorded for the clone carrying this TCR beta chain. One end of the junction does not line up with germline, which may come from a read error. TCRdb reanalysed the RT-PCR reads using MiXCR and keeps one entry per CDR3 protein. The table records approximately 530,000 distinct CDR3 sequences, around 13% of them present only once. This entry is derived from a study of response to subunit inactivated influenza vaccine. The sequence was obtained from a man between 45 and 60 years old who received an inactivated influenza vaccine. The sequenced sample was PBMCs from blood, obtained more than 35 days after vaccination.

CDR3 region: CSSNGGTGNTGELFF. In DNA form, the CDR3 reads TGTTCCAGCAACGGGGGGACAGGGAACACCGGGGAGCTGTTTTTT. J is TRBJ2-2 and V is TRBV7-9; D is possibly TRBD1 (8 bases). Germline CDR1 and CDR2: SEHNR and FQNEAQ (reference sequence). The CDR3 length is 15 residues.